Listed below are T cell receptor beta chains from one sample, sequenced in a study of T cell responses to AZD1222 COVID-19 vaccine. Profiling relied on immunoSEQ multiplex PCR, and the TCRdb table lists in-frame clones only, not all of them. Among some 130,000 clones listed, around 93% were seen once. Sequencing used peripheral blood, obtained 28 days after the second AZD1222 dose. These receptors all come from an adult who received the AZD1222 COVID-19 vaccine. The CDR3 runs from the conserved cysteine through the conserved F or W. A D gene is named only where the DNA matches it firmly. Clone size, where shown, is once, few, many, or a class for clones that have expanded.

cdr3_nt cdr3_aa clone_size j_call v_call d_call
TGTGCCAGCACGGACAGGGGAAGGCCTATCGAGACCCAGTACTTC CASTDRGRPIETQYF - TRBJ2-5 TRBV6-5 TRBD1
TGTGCCAGCAGGTCCCGCCCCGGGGGCGAGCAGTACTTC CASRSRPGGEQYF - TRBJ2-7 TRBV28 -
TGTGCCAGCAGCCACCTGGGACAGGGCTATGGCTACACCTTC CASSHLGQGYGYTF - TRBJ1-2 TRBV14 TRBD1
TGTGCTAGTGGTCTCAGGGCGGACACTGAAGCTTTCTTT CASGLRADTEAFF - TRBJ1-1 TRBV12-5 -
TGTGCCAGCAGAAAGACAGGGGGCACTGAAGCTTTCTTT CASRKTGGTEAFF - TRBJ1-1 TRBV11-2 TRBD1
TGCGCCAGCAGCGGTTCGGGCCACAATGAGCAGTTCTTC CASSGSGHNEQFF once TRBJ2-1 TRBV5-1 -
TGTGCCAGCAGCACGGGGACAACTGAAGCTTTCTTT CASSTGTTEAFF - TRBJ1-1 TRBV7-9 -
TGTGCCAGCAAAGACCGCAAGCGGGGGACCTACGAGCAGTACTTC CASKDRKRGTYEQYF - TRBJ2-7 TRBV6-5 TRBD2
TGTGCCTGGGGGACTTTATTTAGCAATCAGCCCCAGCATTTT CAWGTLFSNQPQHF - TRBJ1-5 TRBV30 -
TGTGCCAGCAGCTTAGCGACAGACGGACACGAGCAGTACTTC CASSLATDGHEQYF - TRBJ2-7 TRBV7-2 -
TGTGCCAGCAGTGGACCGGACAGATGGATCAAAAACATTCAGTACTTC CASSGPDRWIKNIQYF - TRBJ2-4 TRBV6-1 -
TGTGCCAGCAGTGAATTAAGGACGACGTTGGGCGAGCAGTACTTC CASSELRTTLGEQYF - TRBJ2-7 TRBV25-1 -
TGCGCCAGCAGCCCTCACACTGACAGGAGCTATGGCTACACCTTC CASSPHTDRSYGYTF - TRBJ1-2 TRBV4-3 -
TGTGCCAGCAGCCAAGAAGGGACAGGGCACGTCGGGGAGCTGTTTTTT CASSQEGTGHVGELFF once TRBJ2-2 TRBV4-2 TRBD1
TGTGCCAGCAGTTTGCGTCAGCAGTTCTTC CASSLRQQFF - TRBJ2-1 TRBV12-3/TRBV12-4 -
TGTGCCATCAGTGAGTCGGGGCGGAGTAAAGAGACCCAGTACTTC CAISESGRSKETQYF - TRBJ2-5 TRBV10-3 -
TGTGCCAGCACCACACAGGGGGCAGTGTACGAGCAGTACTTC CASTTQGAVYEQYF - TRBJ2-7 TRBV7-2 TRBD1
TGTGCCAGCAGTTACACACTCGCTGAAGCTTTCTTT CASSYTLAEAFF - TRBJ1-1 TRBV6-2/TRBV6-3 -
TGTGCCAGCAGCTTCATCGATGAGCAGTTCTTC CASSFIDEQFF - TRBJ2-1 TRBV5-4 -
TGCGCCATCACGGGACAGAGCTCTGGAAACACCATATATTTT CAITGQSSGNTIYF - TRBJ1-3 TRBV10-1 TRBD1
TGTGCCAGCAGTGACGGACTAAGGAATTCACCCCTCCACTTT CASSDGLRNSPLHF - TRBJ1-6 TRBV2 -
TGTGCCAGTTCGTCCGTGGACGGGGGTCGTGATGAGCAGTTCTTC CASSSVDGGRDEQFF - TRBJ2-1 TRBV11-2 -
TGTGCCAGCAGCTTCCGGGGGTTAGATACGCAGTATTTT CASSFRGLDTQYF - TRBJ2-3 TRBV5-6 -
TGTGCCAGTAGATTGCACCTCCTGGCTCAGCCCCAGCATTTT CASRLHLLAQPQHF - TRBJ1-5 TRBV19 -
TGTGCCAGCAGCCTCTCGGGGGAGAACAATCAGCCCCAGCATTTT CASSLSGENNQPQHF few TRBJ1-5 TRBV3-1/TRBV3-2 -
TGTGCCTGGAGGATTGCTGGGGCCAACGTCCTGACTTTC CAWRIAGANVLTF - TRBJ2-6 TRBV30 -
TGTGCCAGTAGTGCCGGGACACCAGTGAACACTGAAGCTTTCTTT CASSAGTPVNTEAFF - TRBJ1-1 TRBV19 -
TGCGCCAGCAGCTCAAAGGAGACCGGGGGCTACGAGCAGTACTTC CASSSKETGGYEQYF - TRBJ2-7 TRBV4-1 -
TGTGCCAGCAGCTTAATTCAGGGTTCACCCCTCCACTTT CASSLIQGSPLHF - TRBJ1-6 TRBV7-2 -
TGTGCCAGCAGCCTAGGGGTTCCCTATCAGCCCCAGCATTTT CASSLGVPYQPQHF - TRBJ1-5 TRBV3-1/TRBV3-2 -
TGTGCCTGGAGATACCGGGGGGATAATTCACCCCTCCACTTT CAWRYRGDNSPLHF - TRBJ1-6 TRBV30 -
TGCAGCGCCCAATTCAGACTAGAGGAGACCCAGTACTTC CSAQFRLEETQYF - TRBJ2-5 TRBV29-1 -
TGTGCCAGCAGGGGACAGGGCTACAATGAGCAGTTCTTC CASRGQGYNEQFF - TRBJ2-1 TRBV12-3/TRBV12-4 TRBD1
TGCGCCAGCAGCCTGGGCCCGAACACTGAAGCTTTCTTT CASSLGPNTEAFF - TRBJ1-1 TRBV5-1 -
TGTGCCAGCAGCGTAAACTCACGCGATCAGCCCCAGCATTTT CASSVNSRDQPQHF - TRBJ1-5 TRBV9 -
TGCGCCAGCAGGACCGGACAGGGAAACACCATATATTTT CASRTGQGNTIYF - TRBJ1-3 TRBV5-1 -
TGTGCCAGTAGTCCCGGCCTGGTTATGTACGAGCAGTACTTC CASSPGLVMYEQYF - TRBJ2-7 TRBV19 -
TGTGCCAGCAGCTGGGACAGGGGATCCACTGAAGCTTTCTTT CASSWDRGSTEAFF - TRBJ1-1 TRBV5-4 TRBD1
TGTGCCAGCAGCCCATCGACAGGCTTTGTGGTGGCCCAGTACTTC CASSPSTGFVVAQYF - TRBJ2-5 TRBV7-8 -
TGTGCCAGCAGTTACTCGACTTCAGGAAATACGCAGTATTTT CASSYSTSGNTQYF - TRBJ2-3 TRBV6-5 -
TGCGCCAGCAGCTCAGCGGGGACGAACACTGAAGCTTTCTTT CASSSAGTNTEAFF - TRBJ1-1 TRBV5-1 -
TGTGCCAGCAGTTTTGGGCTGAGCAATGAGCAGTTCTTC CASSFGLSNEQFF - TRBJ2-1 TRBV27 -
TGTGCCAGCAGTGGGGCCAGATATAATTCACCCCTCCACTTT CASSGARYNSPLHF - TRBJ1-6 TRBV2 -
TGTGCCTGGAGTGTGGGACCGGGGGAGACTTTGAACACTGAAGCTTTCTTT CAWSVGPGETLNTEAFF - TRBJ1-1 TRBV30 -
TGTGCCACCGGTCCAGCAGGGGGCTTGAACACTGAAGCTTTCTTT CATGPAGGLNTEAFF - TRBJ1-1 TRBV15 TRBD1
TGTGCCTGTTGCCCATGGTCCCAAGAGACCCAGTACTTC CACCPWSQETQYF - TRBJ2-5 TRBV30 -
TGTGCCATCAGTGACTTAGGGACCTTCTATGGCTACACCTTC CAISDLGTFYGYTF - TRBJ1-2 TRBV10-3 -
TGTGCCAGCAGTTACGTGCGAGGCAATCAGCCCCAGCATTTT CASSYVRGNQPQHF - TRBJ1-5 TRBV6-2/TRBV6-3 -
TGTGCCAGCAGCGCAATAGGACAGGTGCGGCAGCCCCAGCATTTT CASSAIGQVRQPQHF - TRBJ1-5 TRBV6-5 TRBD1
TGTGCCAGCAGTGATGGAGGGATCGCCACTGAAGCTTTCTTT CASSDGGIATEAFF - TRBJ1-1 TRBV2 -
TGTGCCAGCAGCTTAGGGCTAGCGGGTCTCACAGATACGCAGTATTTT CASSLGLAGLTDTQYF - TRBJ2-3 TRBV7-2 TRBD2
TGTGCCAGCAGTTTGCGTGAGGTCGAGCAGTACTTC CASSLREVEQYF - TRBJ2-7 TRBV28 -
TGTGCCAGCAGTCCGAAGGGTTCGTTAGAAAAACTGTTTTTT CASSPKGSLEKLFF - TRBJ1-4 TRBV27 -
TGTGCCAGCACCTTTGAGGGGGGTTATGGAGGCTACACCTTC CASTFEGGYGGYTF - TRBJ1-2 TRBV7-2 -